The clone carrying this T cell receptor (beta chain) was recorded at least ten times. Its specificity is unknown. This entry is derived from a study of response to subunit inactivated influenza vaccine. The study, taken as a whole, reports: Authors suggested seasonal influenza vaccinations each recruit few new T cells.

Germline V CDR1 and CDR2: DFQATT, SNEGSKA (reference sequence). The CDR3 runs 13 residues. The junction had 6 bases not matched to a gene; V was cut back by 4 bases and J by 5 bases. TCRdb re-called the RT-PCR reads through MiXCR, storing one row per CDR3 protein. This table has about 780,000 distinct CDR3 sequences, about a fifth appearing once. The chain is built from TRBV20-1 and TRBJ2-7; 9 bases are shared with TRBD1. The TCR sequence derives from a man between 50 and 59 years old who received an inactivated influenza vaccine. The starting material was PBMCs from blood, obtained 4 to 6 days after vaccination. The CDR3 here is CSAKGQGGDEQYF. Written as DNA, the CDR3 is TGCAGTGCTAAGGGACAGGGAGGTGACGAGCAGTACTTC.